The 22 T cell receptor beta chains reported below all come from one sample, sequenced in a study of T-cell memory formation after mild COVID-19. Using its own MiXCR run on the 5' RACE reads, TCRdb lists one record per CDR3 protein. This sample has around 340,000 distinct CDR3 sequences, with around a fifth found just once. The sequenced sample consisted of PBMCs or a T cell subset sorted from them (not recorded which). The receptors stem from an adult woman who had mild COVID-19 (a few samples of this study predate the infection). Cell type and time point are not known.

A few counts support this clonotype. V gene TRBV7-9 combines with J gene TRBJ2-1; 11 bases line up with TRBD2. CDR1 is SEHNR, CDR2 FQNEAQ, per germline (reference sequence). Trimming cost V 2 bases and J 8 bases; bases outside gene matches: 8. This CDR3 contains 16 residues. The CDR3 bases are TGTGCCAGCAGCTTACTTACTAGCGGGAGACGCGATGAGCAGTTCTTC. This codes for CASSLLTSGRRDEQFF.

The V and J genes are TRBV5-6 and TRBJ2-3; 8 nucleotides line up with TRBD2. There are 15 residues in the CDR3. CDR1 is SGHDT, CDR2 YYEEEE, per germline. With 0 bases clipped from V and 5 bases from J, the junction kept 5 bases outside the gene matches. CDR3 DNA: TGTGCCAGCAGCTTGGCCTGGCTAGCGGGAGATACGCAGTATTTT. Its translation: CASSLAWLAGDTQYF.

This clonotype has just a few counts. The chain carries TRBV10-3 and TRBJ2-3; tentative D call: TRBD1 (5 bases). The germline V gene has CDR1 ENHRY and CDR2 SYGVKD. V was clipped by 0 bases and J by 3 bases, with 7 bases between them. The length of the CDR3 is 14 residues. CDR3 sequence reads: CAISESKGTDTQYF. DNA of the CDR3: TGTGCCATCAGTGAGTCTAAGGGGACAGATACGCAGTATTTT.

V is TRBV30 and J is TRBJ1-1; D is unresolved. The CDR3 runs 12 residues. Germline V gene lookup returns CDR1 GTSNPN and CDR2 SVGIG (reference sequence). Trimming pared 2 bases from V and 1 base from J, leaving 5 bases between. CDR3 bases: TGTGCCTGGAGTATGGGGAACACTGAAGCTTTCTTT. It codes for CAWSMGNTEAFF.

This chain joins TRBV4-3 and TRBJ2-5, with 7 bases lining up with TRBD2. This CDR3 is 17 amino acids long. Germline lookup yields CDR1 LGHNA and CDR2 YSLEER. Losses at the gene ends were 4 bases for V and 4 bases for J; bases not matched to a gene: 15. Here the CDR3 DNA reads TGCGCCAGCAGCCCCCCTAGCGGACCCTGGGCAATAGAGACCCAGTACTTC. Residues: CASSPPSGPWAIETQYF.

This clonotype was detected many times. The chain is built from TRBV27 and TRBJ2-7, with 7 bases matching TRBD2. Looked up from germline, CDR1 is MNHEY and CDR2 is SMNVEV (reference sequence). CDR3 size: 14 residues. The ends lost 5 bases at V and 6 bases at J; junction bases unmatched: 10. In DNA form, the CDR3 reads TGTGCCAGCAGTCCGGGGGGAGGAGGCAGCGAGCAGTACTTC. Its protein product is CASSPGGGGSEQYF.

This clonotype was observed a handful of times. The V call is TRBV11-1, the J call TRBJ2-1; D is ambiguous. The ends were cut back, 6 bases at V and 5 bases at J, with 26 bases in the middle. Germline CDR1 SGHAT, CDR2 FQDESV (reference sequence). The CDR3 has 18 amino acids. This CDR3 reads CASSLRTRIKFGDNEQFF. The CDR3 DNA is TGTGCCAGCAGTCTACGGACGAGGATTAAGTTTGGCGACAATGAGCAGTTCTTC.

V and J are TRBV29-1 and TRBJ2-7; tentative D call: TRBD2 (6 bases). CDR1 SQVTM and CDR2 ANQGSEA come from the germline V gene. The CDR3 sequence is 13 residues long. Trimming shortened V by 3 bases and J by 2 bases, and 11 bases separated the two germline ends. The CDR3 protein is CSVEEGRAYEQYF. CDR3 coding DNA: TGCAGCGTTGAGGAGGGTAGGGCCTACGAGCAGTACTTC.

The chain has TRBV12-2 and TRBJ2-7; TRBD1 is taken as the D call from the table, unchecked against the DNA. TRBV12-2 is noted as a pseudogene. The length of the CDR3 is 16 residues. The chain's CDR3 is CASRNSGTENSYEQYF. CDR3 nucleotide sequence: TGTGCAAGTCGCAACTCCGGGACAGAGAATTCCTACGAGCAGTACTTC.

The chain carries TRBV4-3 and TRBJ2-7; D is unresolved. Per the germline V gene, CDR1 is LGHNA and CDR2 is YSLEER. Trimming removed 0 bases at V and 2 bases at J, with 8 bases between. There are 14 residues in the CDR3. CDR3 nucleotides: TGCGCCAGCAGCCAAGATCACGGCGCCTACGAGCAGTACTTC. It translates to CASSQDHGAYEQYF.

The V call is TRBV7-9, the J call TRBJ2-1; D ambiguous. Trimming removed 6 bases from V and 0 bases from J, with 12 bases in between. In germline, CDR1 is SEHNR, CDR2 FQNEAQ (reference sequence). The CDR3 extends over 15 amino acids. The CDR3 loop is CASRSPRSSYNEQFF. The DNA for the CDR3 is TGTGCCAGCAGGTCTCCCCGGAGCTCCTACAATGAGCAGTTCTTC.

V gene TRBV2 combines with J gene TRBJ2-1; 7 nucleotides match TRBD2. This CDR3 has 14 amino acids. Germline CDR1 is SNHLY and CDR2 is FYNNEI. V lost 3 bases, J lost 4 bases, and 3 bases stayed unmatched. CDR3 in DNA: TGTGCCAGCAGTGAGGCGGGAGCTTACAATGAGCAGTTCTTC. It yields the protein CASSEAGAYNEQFF.

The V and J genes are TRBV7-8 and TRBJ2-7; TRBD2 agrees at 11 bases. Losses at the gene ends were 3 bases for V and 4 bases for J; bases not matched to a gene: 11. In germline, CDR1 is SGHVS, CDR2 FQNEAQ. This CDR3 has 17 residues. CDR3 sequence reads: CASSLMLAGGPGYEQYF. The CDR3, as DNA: TGTGCCAGCAGCTTGATGCTAGCGGGGGGACCCGGGTACGAGCAGTACTTC.

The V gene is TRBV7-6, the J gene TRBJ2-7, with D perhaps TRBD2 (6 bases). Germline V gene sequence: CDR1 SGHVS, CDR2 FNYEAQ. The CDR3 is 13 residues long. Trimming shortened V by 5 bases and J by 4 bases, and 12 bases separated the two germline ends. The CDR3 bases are TGTGCCAGCAGCGGAGGGGAGCGTTACGAGCAGTACTTC. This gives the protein CASSGGERYEQYF.

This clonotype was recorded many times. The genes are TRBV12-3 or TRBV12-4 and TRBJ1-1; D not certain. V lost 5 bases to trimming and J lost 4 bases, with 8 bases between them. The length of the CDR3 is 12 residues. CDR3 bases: TGTGCCAGCAGTCCAGGCGGCACTGAAGCTTTCTTT. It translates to CASSPGGTEAFF.

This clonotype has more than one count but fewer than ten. The CDR3 is CASSLLFPSGYVIEKQYF. The CDR3 nucleotides are TGTGCCAGCAGCCTCCTTTTCCCATCAGGGTACGTTATCGAGAAGCAGTACTTC. The rearrangement links TRBV7-9 to TRBJ2-7, with a tentative D call TRBD1 (5 bases). The CDR3 runs 18 residues. Germline-derived CDR1 and CDR2 are SEHNR and FQNEAQ (reference sequence). V shed 5 bases and J shed 8 bases, with 31 bases lying between them.

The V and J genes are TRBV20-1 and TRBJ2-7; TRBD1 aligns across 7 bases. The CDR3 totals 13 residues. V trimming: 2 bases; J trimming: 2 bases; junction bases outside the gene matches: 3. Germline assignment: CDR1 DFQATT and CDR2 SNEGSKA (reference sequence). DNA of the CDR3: TGCAGTGCTAGACGGACAGGCGCCTACGAGCAGTACTTC. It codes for CSARRTGAYEQYF.

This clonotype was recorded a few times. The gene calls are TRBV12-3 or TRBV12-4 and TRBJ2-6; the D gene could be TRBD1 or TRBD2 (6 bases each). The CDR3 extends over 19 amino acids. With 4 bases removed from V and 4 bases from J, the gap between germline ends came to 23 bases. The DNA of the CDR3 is TGTGCCAGCAGTTCCCCCAGCGGGCAGGGGTTGTCAGGGGCCAACGTCCTGACTTTC. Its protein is CASSSPSGQGLSGANVLTF.

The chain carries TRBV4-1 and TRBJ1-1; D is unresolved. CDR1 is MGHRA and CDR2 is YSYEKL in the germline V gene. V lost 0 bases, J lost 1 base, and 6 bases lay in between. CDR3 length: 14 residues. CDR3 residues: CASSQDRANTEAFF. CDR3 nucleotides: TGCGCCAGCAGCCAAGATCGGGCGAACACTGAAGCTTTCTTT.

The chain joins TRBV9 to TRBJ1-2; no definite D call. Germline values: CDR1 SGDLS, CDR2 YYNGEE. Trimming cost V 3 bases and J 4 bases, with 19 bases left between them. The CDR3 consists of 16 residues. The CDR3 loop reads CASSEIPGASTYGYTF. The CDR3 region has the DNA TGTGCCAGCAGCGAGATCCCGGGAGCTTCCACCTATGGCTACACCTTC.

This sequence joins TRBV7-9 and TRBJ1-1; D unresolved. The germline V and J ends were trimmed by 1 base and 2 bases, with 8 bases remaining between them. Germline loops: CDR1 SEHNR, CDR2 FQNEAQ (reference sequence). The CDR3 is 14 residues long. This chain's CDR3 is CASSLDAGNTEAFF. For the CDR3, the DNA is TGTGCCAGCAGCTTAGACGCGGGCAACACTGAAGCTTTCTTT.

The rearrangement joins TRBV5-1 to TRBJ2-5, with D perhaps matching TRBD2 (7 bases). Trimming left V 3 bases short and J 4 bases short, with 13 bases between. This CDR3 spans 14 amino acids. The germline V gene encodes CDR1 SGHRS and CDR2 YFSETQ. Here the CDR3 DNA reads TGCGCCAGCAGCTGGGGGGGGCGCGGAGAGACCCAGTACTTC. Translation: CASSWGGRGETQYF.